This T cell receptor (beta chain) was sequenced for a study of STAT5B mutations in CD4+ large granular lymphocyte leukemia. The CDR3 length is 15 residues. The junction had 6 bases not matched to a gene; V was cut back by 5 bases and J by 4 bases. Germline lookup yields CDR1 SEHNR and CDR2 FQNEAQ (reference sequence). Profiling relied on immunoSEQ multiplex PCR, and the TCRdb table lists in-frame clones only, not all of them. Among around 30,000 clones, over 60% were seen once, and the ten largest hold more than 2%. Sequencing was carried out using CD4+ T cells from blood buffy coats. The chain carries TRBV7-9 and TRBJ2-1, with TRBD1 matching over 9 bases. This receptor was taken from a human donor in good health. CDR3 in amino acids: CASSRGDREYNEQFF. The DNA for the CDR3 is TGTGCCAGCAGCCGTGGGGACAGGGAATACAATGAGCAGTTCTTC. Together with reference TRBV7-9 and TRBJ2-1, the CDR3 gives the full variable domain: DTGVSQNPRHKITKRGQNVTFRCDPISEHNRLYWYRQTLGQGPEFLTYFQNEAQLEKSRLLSDRFSAERPKGSFSTLEIQRTEQGDSAMYLCASSRGDREYNEQFFGPGTRLTVL.